The 21 T cell receptor beta chains below were found in one sample sequenced in a study of blood T cell repertoires in COVID-19. Some clones are missing from TCRdb's copy, which holds only in-frame ones; the method was immunoSEQ multiplex PCR. The sample has approximately 130,000 clones; approximately 77% are singletons. Sequencing was performed on peripheral blood. The receptors come from a human donor in a cohort sampled during active COVID-19.

The chain employs TRBV3-1 (or the pseudogene TRBV3-2) and TRBJ2-7; tentatively, D is TRBD1 (6 bases). The CDR3 runs 13 residues. Germline V gene sequence: CDR1 LGHDT, CDR2 YNNKEL (reference sequence). Trimming cost V 0 bases and J 3 bases, with 6 bases left between them. The CDR3 reads CASSQDRGYEQYF. As DNA, the CDR3 is TGTGCCAGCAGCCAAGACAGGGGCTACGAGCAGTACTTC.

J is TRBJ1-5 and V is TRBV5-6, with D uncertain. The V end was cut by 2 bases, the J end by 2 bases, with 11 bases between. This CDR3 contains 15 residues. CDR1 and CDR2 (germline): SGHDT, YYEEEE. The CDR3 is CASSFAGWGNQPQHF. Here the CDR3 DNA reads TGTGCCAGCAGCTTCGCGGGGTGGGGCAATCAGCCCCAGCATTTT.

The chain's CDR3 is CASSQDGGGYEQYF. In DNA, the CDR3 is TGCGCCAGCAGCCAAGACGGGGGTGGTTACGAGCAGTACTTC. This chain links TRBV4-1 with TRBJ2-7; possible D gene TRBD2, 6 bases. Trimming cost V 0 bases and J 4 bases, with 10 bases left between them. This CDR3 region has 14 residues. Per the germline V gene, CDR1 is MGHRA and CDR2 is YSYEKL.

There are a few counts of this clone. The V call is TRBV10-2, the J call TRBJ2-7, with TRBD1 as a possible D gene (5 bases). The germline CDR1 and CDR2 sequences are WSHSY and SAAADI. The CDR3 sequence is 14 residues long. Trimming shortened V by 0 bases and J by 2 bases, and 8 bases separated the two germline ends. CDR3 nucleotides: TGCGCCAGCAGTGAGTCTCGGACAACCTACGAGCAGTACTTC. Translation: CASSESRTTYEQYF.

The V call is TRBV6-5, the J call TRBJ1-4; D gene unclear. Deletions cut 6 bases from V and 2 bases from J, with 13 bases between. CDR3 length: 15 residues. Germline V gene lookup returns CDR1 MNHEY and CDR2 SVGAGI. The CDR3 DNA sequence: TGTGCCAGCAGCAAATCCCCAACTACTAATGAAAAACTGTTTTTT. Encoded protein: CASSKSPTTNEKLFF.

The CDR3 reads CAWSGPTEGLRGGRQPQHF. CDR3 nucleotides: TGTGCCTGGAGTGGTCCCACCGAGGGATTGCGAGGGGGCCGGCAGCCCCAGCATTTT. V and J are TRBV30 and TRBJ1-5; the match to TRBD1 covers 7 bases. This CDR3 has 19 amino acids. Trimming cost V 1 base and J 7 bases; bases outside gene matches: 22. Germline V gene lookup returns CDR1 GTSNPN and CDR2 SVGIG (reference sequence).

J is TRBJ2-7 and V is TRBV13, with D perhaps TRBD1 (6 bases). The CDR3 sequence is 15 residues long. The V gene lost 4 bases and the J gene lost 3 bases, with 16 bases spanning the gap. Per the germline V gene, CDR1 is PRHDT and CDR2 is FYEKMQ (reference sequence). CDR3 bases: TGTGCCAGCAGCTCCCTAGGGGGTCGAGACTACGAGCAGTACTTC. Translation: CASSSLGGRDYEQYF.

With respect to this clone: This sample also contains other DNA sequences that code for the same CDR3. The chain links TRBV6-5 to TRBJ2-5, with 7 bases aligning to TRBD2. Germline assignment: CDR1 MNHEY and CDR2 SVGAGI. V shed 0 bases, J shed 3 bases, and the junction held 7 bases outside the gene matches. The CDR3 totals 16 residues. The CDR3 DNA follows: TGTGCCAGCAGTTACTCCTGGGCGGGAGAGGAAGAGACCCAGTACTTC. Translation: CASSYSWAGEEETQYF.

The rearrangement uses TRBV7-3 and TRBJ2-1, with 7 nucleotides matching TRBD2. Germline CDR1 is SGHTA and CDR2 is FQGTGA. This CDR3 is built from 16 residues. V lost 2 bases, J lost 2 bases, and 6 bases stayed unmatched. The CDR3 is CASSLLAGRAYNEQFF. DNA of the CDR3: TGTGCCAGCAGCTTACTGGCGGGGAGGGCCTACAATGAGCAGTTCTTC.

This clone came up once. The genes are TRBV5-4 and TRBJ1-2; 7 bases are shared with TRBD1. CDR1 is SGHNT and CDR2 is YYREEE in the germline V gene (reference sequence). V lost 5 bases to trimming and J lost 5 bases; unmatched junction nucleotides: 9. The CDR3 covers 14 residues. In DNA, the CDR3 is TGTGCCAGCAGGTTGAAAGGGGGCGAGTATGGCTACACCTTC. The encoded protein is CASRLKGGEYGYTF.

The chain links TRBV10-3 to TRBJ1-2; D is undetermined. Trimming left V 3 bases short and J 8 bases short, with 4 bases between. CDR3 length: 10 amino acids. Per the germline V gene, CDR1 is ENHRY and CDR2 is SYGVKD. This CDR3 is CAISEEGYTF. The CDR3 DNA reads TGTGCCATCAGTGAAGAGGGCTACACCTTC.

The V and J genes are TRBV5-1 and TRBJ2-7; the match to TRBD2 covers 8 bases. This CDR3 is built from 15 residues. Germline lookup yields CDR1 SGHRS and CDR2 YFSETQ. V shed 1 base and J 2 bases; nucleotides not matched to a gene: 5. For the CDR3, the DNA is TGCGCCAGCAGCTTGAGCGGGGGCACCACCTACGAGCAGTACTTC. Residues: CASSLSGGTTYEQYF.

This chain uses TRBV7-9 with TRBJ1-2; 7 bases are shared with TRBD1. The ends lost 5 bases at V and 5 bases at J; junction bases unmatched: 14. CDR3 length equals 16 residues. Germline loops: CDR1 SEHNR, CDR2 FQNEAQ (reference sequence). The CDR3 is CASSLPQGQLLYGYTF. CDR3 coding DNA: TGTGCCAGCAGCCTCCCCCAGGGACAGCTGCTTTATGGCTACACCTTC.

V gene TRBV2 combines with J gene TRBJ1-4; tentatively, D is TRBD1 (6 bases). Germline values: CDR1 SNHLY, CDR2 FYNNEI. V lost 7 bases and J lost 5, with 8 bases in between. This CDR3 is 12 amino acids long. The CDR3 spells CASKGDNEKLFF. CDR3 coding DNA: TGTGCCAGCAAGGGGGACAATGAAAAACTGTTTTTT.

The rearrangement joins TRBV19 to TRBJ1-5; 10 nucleotides align to TRBD1. This CDR3 has 18 residues. J gave up 2 bases and V 2 bases, and 9 bases lay outside the gene matches. Germline CDR1 is LNHDA and CDR2 is SQIVND (reference sequence). CDR3 in amino acids: CASSIPRDRGNGNQPQHF. The CDR3 nucleotides are TGTGCCAGTAGTATACCCCGGGACAGGGGTAACGGCAATCAGCCCCAGCATTTT.

The CDR3 DNA is TGTGCCAGCAGCCCTGGGACAGAGAGTCAAGAGACCCAGTACTTC. Translated, it gives CASSPGTESQETQYF. The chain links TRBV9 to TRBJ2-5; 7 nucleotides match TRBD1. Trimming took 4 bases from V and 2 from J; bases not matched to a gene: 8. The CDR3 is made up of 15 amino acids. CDR1 SGDLS and CDR2 YYNGEE come from the germline V gene.

This clone was found a few times. V usage is TRBV7-3 and J usage is TRBJ1-6, with D unclear. CDR1 SGHTA and CDR2 FQGTGA come from the germline V gene. The CDR3 covers 13 residues. With 5 bases removed from V and 10 bases from J, the gap between germline ends came to 12 bases. CDR3 DNA sequence: TGTGCCAGCAGCGCAGCTGGAGAGTCACCCCTCCACTTT. Protein product: CASSAAGESPLHF.

As concerns this clone: The sample carries other DNA sequences with the same CDR3. CDR3 sequence reads: CASSFTGQVSYEQYF. For the CDR3, the DNA is TGCGCCAGCAGCTTTACGGGACAGGTATCCTACGAGCAGTACTTC. This chain uses TRBV5-1 with TRBJ2-7, with 8 bases that match TRBD1. CDR1 and CDR2 from the germline V gene are SGHRS and YFSETQ. V dropped 2 bases and J dropped 1; count of bases not matched to a gene: 5. This CDR3 has 15 amino acids.

V usage is TRBV10-3 and J usage is TRBJ2-3, with D tentatively TRBD1 (6 bases). This CDR3 region has 15 residues. Trimming pared 2 bases from V and 2 bases from J, leaving 11 bases between. The germline V gene has CDR1 ENHRY and CDR2 SYGVKD. The CDR3 DNA reads as TGTGCCATCAGTGAGGTACAGGGAATCACAGATACGCAGTATTTT. As protein: CAISEVQGITDTQYF.

The chain employs TRBV5-4 and TRBJ2-6; tentative D call: TRBD2 (6 bases). V shed 0 bases and J shed 0 bases, with 13 bases lying between them. The CDR3 contains 18 residues. Looked up from germline, CDR1 is SGHNT and CDR2 is YYREEE (reference sequence). The CDR3 DNA is TGTGCCAGCAGCTTGGCAGGGCTCGGGAGCTCTGGGGCCAACGTCCTGACTTTC. The encoded protein is CASSLAGLGSSGANVLTF.

The chain links TRBV11-2 to TRBJ2-7; D is possibly TRBD1 (6 bases). The CDR3 consists of 14 residues. Germline CDR1 reads SGHAT; CDR2 reads FQNNGV. Trimming took 3 bases from V and 5 from J, leaving 14 bases between them. The CDR3 is CASSLGQGFDEQYF. Here the CDR3 DNA reads TGTGCCAGCAGCTTGGGCCAGGGGTTCGACGAGCAGTACTTC.